The source of this T cell receptor (beta chain) is a study of blood T cells in healthy people across ages. About the research overall: Template switching captured about one barcoded beta molecule per two T cells.

It was with a sample-barcoded 5' primer and a J-beta primer mix that a second PCR of about 6 to 12 cycles was run. TCRdb analysed the 5' RACE reads with MiXCR anew, one entry per CDR3 protein. The sample carries roughly 860,000 distinct CDR3 sequences, 62% recorded once. The CDR3 contains 14 residues. Deletions cut 4 bases from V and 5 bases from J, with 14 bases between. The V gene's germline CDR1 is LGHNA and CDR2 YSLEER. The source of this sequence is a man under 40 in good health. Sequenced: blood. The genes are TRBV4-3 and TRBJ1-2, with TRBD1 as a possible D gene (5 bases). The CDR3 coding sequence is TGCGCCAGCAGCCCAGGTTTTCAGGGATATGGCTACACCTTC. Translating gives CASSPGFQGYGYTF.